These 22 T cell receptor beta chains came from one sample sequenced in a study of CD8 T cells in Susac syndrome. When the RNA was reverse transcribed, random hexamers were used with an input of roughly 0.45 to 1 ug. TCRdb processed the immunoSEQ multiplex PCR reads anew with MiXCR; each CDR3 protein has one entry. The table lists more than 80,000 distinct CDR3 sequences, approximately 94% of them singletons. Sequencing input: CD8+ T cells from PBMCs. The source of these receptors is a human donor with Susac syndrome.

This clonotype was observed once. The CDR3: CASSVVGTGNTEAFF. The DNA of the CDR3 is TGTGCCAGCAGCGTAGTAGGGACAGGGAACACTGAAGCTTTCTTT. V gene TRBV9 combines with J gene TRBJ1-1; 8 bases agree with TRBD1. The germline V gene has CDR1 SGDLS and CDR2 YYNGEE. This CDR3 has 15 amino acids. V lost 0 bases to trimming and J lost 1 base; unmatched junction nucleotides: 2.

The chain couples TRBV7-6 to TRBJ2-3; D unclear. Looked up from germline, CDR1 is SGHVS and CDR2 is FNYEAQ. This CDR3 has 12 amino acids. With 5 bases removed from V and 6 bases from J, the gap between germline ends came to 9 bases. The CDR3 region has the DNA TGTGCCAGCAGCGCACCCGGGGATACGCAGTATTTT. Translating it yields CASSAPGDTQYF.

The rearrangement links TRBV7-7 to TRBJ2-2, with 7 bases matching TRBD2. The junction had 6 bases not matched to a gene; V was cut back by 5 bases and J by 6 bases. This CDR3 is 14 amino acids long. Germline V gene data show CDR1 as SSHAT and CDR2 as FNYEAQ (reference sequence). The CDR3, as DNA: TGTGCCAGCAGCCCCGGTGGGGGGGCCGGGGAGCTGTTTTTT. Translated, it gives CASSPGGGAGELFF.

The V gene is TRBV9, the J gene TRBJ1-1; D uncertain. The CDR3 is made up of 13 amino acids. Trimming pared 1 base from V and 10 bases from J, leaving 14 bases between. The germline V gene has CDR1 SGDLS and CDR2 YYNGEE. The CDR3 here is CASSVQALGGAFF. In DNA, the CDR3 is TGTGCCAGCAGCGTACAGGCCCTCGGTGGAGCTTTCTTT.

V is TRBV6-5 and J is TRBJ2-3, with TRBD2 matching 11 bases. The CDR3 is 14 amino acids. Losses at the gene ends were 6 bases for V and 5 bases for J; bases not matched to a gene: 4. Germline V gene data show CDR1 as MNHEY and CDR2 as SVGAGI. CDR3 sequence reads: CASRVAGGQDTQYF. The CDR3, as DNA: TGTGCCAGCAGGGTAGCGGGGGGGCAAGATACGCAGTATTTT.

V gene TRBV27 combines with J gene TRBJ1-2; D is possibly TRBD1 (5 bases). V was trimmed by 6 bases and J by 8 bases, leaving 16 bases between them. The germline CDR1 and CDR2 sequences are MNHEY and SMNVEV (reference sequence). The CDR3 sequence is 13 residues long. CDR3: CASRGDALGGYTF. CDR3 nucleotide sequence: TGTGCCAGCAGGGGGGACGCCTTAGGGGGCTACACCTTC.

This sequence joins TRBV5-1 and TRBJ1-2; D is ambiguous. Germline lookup yields CDR1 SGHRS and CDR2 YFSETQ. The CDR3 has 12 residues. Trimming took off 4 bases at V and 8 bases at J, with 12 bases between the two ends. The CDR3 DNA is TGCGCCAGCAGCCTGATGAGCGACGGCTACACCTTC. Residues: CASSLMSDGYTF.

The chain has TRBV20-1 and TRBJ2-1; D is perhaps TRBD1 or TRBD2 (5 bases each). In germline, CDR1 is DFQATT, CDR2 SNEGSKA (reference sequence). Trimming took 4 bases from V and 9 from J, leaving 19 bases between them. The CDR3 has 14 residues. CDR3 amino acids: CSATPGLADAEQFF. In DNA form, the CDR3 reads TGCAGTGCTACCCCAGGGCTAGCCGACGCTGAGCAGTTCTTC.

The chain couples TRBV5-4 to TRBJ2-1; the D gene is possibly TRBD1 (5 bases). Germline CDR1 and CDR2: SGHNT and YYREEE (reference sequence). The CDR3 spans 13 residues. Trimming left V 4 bases short and J 2 bases short, with 7 bases between. This CDR3 is CASSDRAYNEQFF. The DNA of the CDR3 is TGTGCCAGCAGCGACAGAGCCTACAATGAGCAGTTCTTC.

This clonotype was counted between two and nine times. The rearrangement joins TRBV19 to TRBJ2-3; D ambiguous. Germline V gives CDR1 LNHDA, CDR2 SQIVND (reference sequence). V was trimmed by 5 bases and J by 5 bases, leaving 8 bases between them. The CDR3 consists of 12 residues. CDR3 sequence reads: CASSLVGDTQYF. The DNA for the CDR3 is TGTGCCAGTAGTCTGGTCGGAGATACGCAGTATTTT.

This clonotype was observed a handful of times. The gene calls are TRBV20-1 and TRBJ2-5; D gene ambiguous. V shed 0 bases and J shed 4 bases, with 6 bases lying between them. This CDR3 is 12 amino acids long. Looked up from germline, CDR1 is DFQATT and CDR2 is SNEGSKA (reference sequence). In DNA form, the CDR3 reads TGCAGTGCTAGAGATCTCGGAGAGACCCAGTACTTC. It yields the protein CSARDLGETQYF.

The CDR3 nucleotides are TGTGCCACCAGCAGGGACAGGGGAAGTAATTCACCCCTCCACTTT. It codes for CATSRDRGSNSPLHF. The chain carries TRBV15 and TRBJ1-6, with 9 bases fitting TRBD1. The CDR3 contains 15 residues. The germline CDR1 and CDR2 sequences are LNHNV and YYDKDF (reference sequence). V lost 3 bases and J lost 6; bases outside the gene matches: 3.

The chain couples TRBV5-8 to TRBJ2-3; the D gene is possibly TRBD1 (6 bases). CDR1 SGHTS and CDR2 YDEGEE come from the germline V gene. V dropped 4 bases and J dropped 3 bases, with 15 bases sitting between them. CDR3 size: 15 residues. CDR3 loop: CASSLTGKRTDTQYF. In DNA form, the CDR3 reads TGTGCCAGCAGCCTTACAGGGAAAAGGACAGATACGCAGTATTTT.

Only one count was recorded for this clonotype. The CDR3 DNA is TGCAGCGTTGAAGGGGACAGTCCCTACGAGCAGTACTTC. Translated, it gives CSVEGDSPYEQYF. J is TRBJ2-7 and V is TRBV29-1, with 7 bases matching TRBD1. With 1 base clipped from V and 2 bases from J, the junction kept 2 bases outside the gene matches. Germline values: CDR1 SQVTM, CDR2 ANQGSEA. The CDR3 sequence is 13 residues long.

The V gene is TRBV7-9, the J gene TRBJ2-7, with D hard to call. The germline V gene has CDR1 SEHNR and CDR2 FQNEAQ (reference sequence). This CDR3 spans 13 amino acids. V was cut by 4 bases and J by 0 bases, with 7 bases left in between. The CDR3: CASSSSLSYEQYF. The CDR3, as DNA: TGTGCCAGCAGCTCATCGCTCTCCTACGAGCAGTACTTC.

The chain uses TRBV29-1 and TRBJ2-7; a weak D match, TRBD1 (5 bases). The V gene lost 1 base and the J gene lost 1 base, with 11 bases spanning the gap. The V gene's germline CDR1 is SQVTM and CDR2 ANQGSEA. The CDR3 totals 14 residues. CDR3 region: CSVEVLRQSYEQYF. CDR3 DNA sequence: TGCAGCGTTGAAGTCCTCAGACAGTCCTACGAGCAGTACTTC.

The gene calls are TRBV6-2 or TRBV6-3 and TRBJ2-6; D is unresolved. The CDR3 contains 13 residues. V was trimmed by 7 bases and J by 3 bases, leaving 7 bases between them. In germline, CDR1 is MNHEY, CDR2 SVGEGT. The CDR3 protein is CASTQSGANVLTF. The DNA of the CDR3 is TGTGCCAGCACCCAAAGTGGGGCCAACGTCCTGACTTTC.

The chain links TRBV7-9 to TRBJ2-7; tentatively, D is TRBD1 (6 bases). The CDR3 length is 13 residues. The germline gives CDR1 SEHNR, CDR2 FQNEAQ (reference sequence). Trimming shortened V by 4 bases and J by 3 bases, and 10 bases separated the two germline ends. The CDR3: CASSSGDVYEQYF. Here the CDR3 DNA reads TGTGCCAGCAGCTCAGGGGACGTCTACGAGCAGTACTTC.

The chain is built from TRBV7-6 and TRBJ2-7; D possibly matches TRBD1 or TRBD2 (5 bases each). Germline values: CDR1 SGHVS, CDR2 FNYEAQ. The CDR3 covers 16 residues. Trimming left V 4 bases short and J 1 base short, with 17 bases between. The CDR3 nucleotides are TGTGCCAGCAGCTCTAGGGGCATACCGGGGTCCTACGAGCAGTACTTC. Amino acid sequence: CASSSRGIPGSYEQYF. The variable domain in full, with the rest retrieved from reference TRBV7-6 and TRBJ2-7, is GAGVSQSPRYKVTKRGQDVALRCDPISGHVSLYWYRQALGQGPEFLTYFNYEAQQDKSGLPNDRFSAERPEGSISTLTIQRTEQRDSAMYRCASSSRGIPGSYEQYFGPGTRLTVT.

This clonotype was found once. This rearrangement joins TRBV4-1 to TRBJ2-1; the match to TRBD2 covers 8 bases. The CDR3 loop spans 16 amino acids. Germline V gene sequence: CDR1 MGHRA, CDR2 YSYEKL. With V trimmed by 3 bases and J by 0 bases, 4 bases remained unmatched. CDR3 in DNA: TGCGCCAGCAGCCAGGGCGGGGGGAGCTCCTACAATGAGCAGTTCTTC. Protein sequence: CASSQGGGSSYNEQFF.

The CDR3 nucleotides are TGTGCCAGCCTAGAGAACACTGAAGCTTTCTTT. Translation: CASLENTEAFF. V gene TRBV6-6 combines with J gene TRBJ1-1, with no clear D. Germline CDR1 is MNHNY and CDR2 is SVGAGI (reference sequence). The CDR3 loop spans 11 amino acids. The V end lost 8 bases, the J end lost 1 base, and 5 bases lay between the germline ends.

J is TRBJ1-1 and V is TRBV19; the D gene is possibly TRBD1 (6 bases). CDR1 and CDR2 (germline): LNHDA, SQIVND (reference sequence). Between the trimmed V and J ends, which lost 3 bases and 7 bases, there was a span of 15 bases. The CDR3 sequence is 14 residues long. The CDR3 bases are TGTGCCAGTAGTATCTCATCAGGGGATAATGAAGCTTTCTTT. It specifies CASSISSGDNEAFF.